This TCR beta chain was profiled in a study of blood T cell repertoires in COVID-19 (dated by TCRdb to 2018 to 2021). Study-level background: Samples covering the acute and convalescent phases of COVID-19 were provided by collaborators in the United States, Italy and Spain. The prospective study material was composed of cDNA or gDNA derived from T cells, B-cell-depleted T cells, or PBMCs. The dataset comprised deeply sampled blood TCRbeta repertoires from subjects exposed to, actively infected with, or recovered from COVID-19. The repertoires were released in a freely available public database meant as a resource for research on the immune response to SARS-CoV-2. Samples came from the ongoing ImmuneRACE study (first 160 participants) plus 1,254 subjects from 6 global collaborators. Nearly every sample came with metadata listing a de-identified subject ID, COVID-19 status, age in years and sex. Where available, HLA class I and class II types were obtained from metadata supplied by the sample provider rather than from assay-based typing.

The research as a whole found: Clinical and demographic metadata were provided uncurated, with the amount varying by source and participant.

V and J are truncated by 5 bases and 6 bases respectively, leaving an intervening sequence of 20 bases. According to the germline V gene, CDR1 reads SGHDT and CDR2 reads YYEEEE. The CDR3 has 15 amino acids, counting the end cysteine and phenylalanine. The entry retains the CDR3 DNA only, 45 bases that are in frame from base 1. The immunoSEQ Assay, a bias-controlled multiplex PCR, was used to amplify TCRbeta CDR3 regions from genomic DNA. In the source study's methods: Within the assay, amplification of reference gene primers was used to estimate how many nucleated cells each sample contained. Sequence reads were collapsed and filtered to measure the absolute abundance of every unique TCRbeta CDR3 rearrangement. For each sample, productive Simpson clonality was calculated by taking the square root of Simpson's diversity index across productive rearrangements. As stored in TCRdb, this immuneACCESS dataset retains in-frame rearrangements with V and J assigned. A fraction of the clones does not appear; measured against another copy, unresolved V genes explain less than half of the discrepancy, and the remainder lacks a known reason. The D gene and trimming were derived from the DNA, and the V and J assignments and clone size from that table. Counted in this sample were 85,000 to 120,000 clones; just under 85% of them appeared once. The top ten hold around 10% of the sample.

Collaborating institutions collected whole blood in K2EDTA tubes following their own protocols. Collaborator samples were shipped for TCRbeta analysis as frozen whole blood, isolated PBMCs, or DNA extracted from either sample type. Points on this clone: The specificity of this receptor is unknown. One base away there is no much larger clone; base qualities are not given.

The TCR sequence derives from a man in his forties with active or convalescent COVID-19. The sample taken for sequencing was peripheral blood. In this chain, TRBV5-6 is recombined with TRBJ1-2; the D gene is perhaps TRBD1, on 6 matching bases. Read as DNA, the sequence is TGTGCCAGCAGATTCACACAGGCAGGGGCACATGGCTACACCTTC. The encoded protein is CASRFTQAGAHGYTF.